A single sample gave rise to the 20 T cell receptor beta chains below, sequenced in a study of patients and donors after allogeneic stem cell transplantation. MiXCR, applied by TCRdb to the RT-PCR reads, yields one record per CDR3 protein. The table has about 400,000 distinct CDR3 sequences, 16% seen once. Sequenced: blood, either unsorted or a sorted T cell fraction (not recorded which). These receptors were collected from a human donor who was either an allogeneic HSCT recipient or a stem cell or donor lymphocyte infusion donor (not recorded which). It is not recorded whose cells these are; they may come from a transplant donor.

In the case of this clonotype: Since a much larger clone is just one base distant, this may be a read error. J is TRBJ1-2 and V is TRBV6-5; the match to TRBD1 covers 7 bases. Germline assignment: CDR1 MNHEY and CDR2 SVGAGI. This CDR3 is built from 15 residues. After removal of 2 bases from V and 8 bases from J, the junction contained 11 bases not matched to a gene. The CDR3 DNA sequence: TGTGCCAGCAGTTACGCGGCTACAGGGGTTTTCGGCTACACCTTC. Translating it yields CASSYAATGVFGYTF.

The gene calls are TRBV19 and TRBJ1-2; D remains unclear. The CDR3 is 14 residues long. V lost 3 bases to trimming and J lost 1 base, with 9 bases between them. Per germline, CDR1 LNHDA and CDR2 SQIVND (reference sequence). The CDR3 protein is CASSILRVNYGYTF. CDR3 in DNA: TGTGCCAGTAGTATCTTGAGAGTTAACTATGGCTACACCTTC.

The gene calls are TRBV6-5 and TRBJ2-3; maybe TRBD1 (5 bases). The CDR3 runs to 14 residues. Germline V gene lookup returns CDR1 MNHEY and CDR2 SVGAGI. V lost 2 bases and J lost 7, with 13 bases in between. The CDR3 loop is CASSYTLQANTQYF. In nucleotides, the CDR3 is TGTGCCAGCAGTTACACCTTACAGGCAAATACGCAGTATTTT.

This clonotype occurred many times. The chain uses TRBV5-1 and TRBJ1-1; no clear D gene. Germline V CDR1 and CDR2: SGHRS, YFSETQ. Trimming pared 0 bases from V and 5 bases from J, leaving 14 bases between. The CDR3 is 15 residues long. CDR3 in amino acids: CASSLAPNQKTEAFF. The CDR3 bases are TGCGCCAGCAGCTTGGCCCCCAATCAAAAAACTGAAGCTTTCTTT. Full variable domain (remainder filled in from reference TRBV5-1 and TRBJ1-1): KAGVTQTPRYLIKTRGQQVTLSCSPISGHRSVSWYQQTPGQGLQFLFEYFSETQRNKGNFPGRFSGRQFSNSRSEMNVSTLELGDSALYLCASSLAPNQKTEAFFGQGTRLTVV.

The rearrangement uses TRBV24-1 and TRBJ2-3, with 12 bases fitting TRBD2. This CDR3 spans 16 amino acids. The J segment lost 7 bases and the V segment lost 6 bases, leaving 10 bases of the junction unmatched. From germline, CDR1 is KGHDR and CDR2 SFDVKD. The CDR3 DNA follows: TGTGCCACCAGTCCCCAGACTAGCGGGAGTTGGAATACGCAGTATTTT. Protein product: CATSPQTSGSWNTQYF.

The chain employs TRBV27 and TRBJ1-1; no clear D. Germline-derived CDR1 and CDR2 are MNHEY and SMNVEV (reference sequence). V gave up 3 bases and J gave up 0 bases, with 8 bases separating them. The CDR3 covers 14 residues. For the CDR3, the DNA is TGTGCCAGCAGTTTTAAGGGAATGAACACTGAAGCTTTCTTT. It specifies CASSFKGMNTEAFF.

This clonotype has a handful of counts. The chain is built from TRBV20-1 and TRBJ1-2; 7 bases line up with TRBD1. The ends lost 3 bases at V and 8 bases at J; junction bases unmatched: 0. There are 10 residues in the CDR3. Germline loops: CDR1 DFQATT, CDR2 SNEGSKA (reference sequence). The CDR3 DNA sequence: TGCAGTGCTAGGGGACAGGGCTACACCTTC. Encoded protein: CSARGQGYTF.

V usage is TRBV7-2 and J usage is TRBJ2-2; D may correspond to TRBD1 or TRBD2 (5 bases each). The germline V and J ends were trimmed by 2 bases and 6 bases, with 16 bases remaining between them. The CDR3 has 16 amino acids. CDR1 is SGHTA and CDR2 is FQGNSA in the germline V gene. The DNA for the CDR3 is TGTGCCAGCAGCTTACTAGGGGTCGCGGGTGCCGGGGAGCTGTTTTTT. Residues: CASSLLGVAGAGELFF.

DNA for the CDR3: TGTGCCAGCAGCTTAGAAAGGGGAAAGGCCTTTAAACGCGGAGATACGCAGTATTTT. Translating it yields CASSLERGKAFKRGDTQYF. The rearrangement uses TRBV7-8 and TRBJ2-3; D possibly corresponds to TRBD1 (5 bases). CDR1 SGHVS and CDR2 FQNEAQ come from the germline V gene. The CDR3 runs 19 residues. The V end lost 1 base, the J end lost 5 bases, and 25 bases lay between the germline ends.

The table lists this clonotype with many counts. J is TRBJ1-4 and V is TRBV11-2; D gene ambiguous. Germline CDR1 reads SGHAT; CDR2 reads FQNNGV. Trimming removed 5 bases at V and 0 bases at J, with 10 bases between. The CDR3 has 15 residues. CDR3 sequence: CASSPGASTNEKLFF. DNA of the CDR3: TGTGCCAGCAGCCCGGGAGCTTCAACTAATGAAAAACTGTTTTTT.

The chain links TRBV29-1 to TRBJ2-7, with a possible D match to TRBD1 (7 bases). The CDR3 runs to 13 residues. Deletions cut 4 bases from V and 3 bases from J, with 13 bases between. Looked up from germline, CDR1 is SQVTM and CDR2 is ANQGSEA. CDR3 amino acids: CSVGGTDNYEQYF. For the CDR3, the DNA is TGCAGCGTTGGCGGGACAGATAACTACGAGCAGTACTTC.

The chain carries TRBV12-3 or TRBV12-4 and TRBJ1-2; TRBD1 matches at 7 bases. J lost 5 bases, V lost 1 base, and 13 bases had no gene match. The CDR3 sequence is 17 residues long. CDR3 nucleotide sequence: TGTGCCAGCAGTTTAGATGAGGGGGCGCGTGTCCTGTATGGCTACACCTTC. Amino acid sequence: CASSLDEGARVLYGYTF.

This clonotype has just a few counts. This sequence joins TRBV7-9 and TRBJ1-1, with D tentatively TRBD1 (6 bases). Trimming took off 5 bases at V and 6 bases at J, with 16 bases between the two ends. CDR1 is SEHNR, CDR2 FQNEAQ, per germline (reference sequence). This CDR3 spans 14 amino acids. CDR3 bases: TGTGCCAGCAGCCCCCGAAGCGGGGGCGCTGAAGCTTTCTTT. Its translation is CASSPRSGGAEAFF.

The rearrangement joins TRBV29-1 to TRBJ1-2; D is unclear. This CDR3 contains 12 residues. Between the trimmed V and J ends, which lost 7 bases and 6 bases, there was a span of 15 bases. Germline V gives CDR1 SQVTM, CDR2 ANQGSEA. Here the CDR3 reads CSDTHVGNGYTF. DNA for the CDR3: TGCAGCGACACACACGTAGGGAATGGCTACACCTTC.

This clonotype has a count of ten or more. This chain links TRBV4-1 with TRBJ2-4; D may match TRBD1 or TRBD2 (7 bases each). Germline V gene data show CDR1 as MGHRA and CDR2 as YSYEKL. CDR3 length: 17 amino acids. Deletions cut 0 bases from V and 2 bases from J, with 14 bases between. The CDR3 sequence: CASSQDGRGGSKNIQYF. The CDR3 DNA follows: TGCGCCAGCAGCCAAGATGGCAGGGGGGGATCCAAAAACATTCAGTACTTC.

This clonotype was seen more than once but under ten times. The V call is TRBV10-3, the J call TRBJ2-7, with D maybe TRBD2 (5 bases). Trimming took 0 bases from V and 6 from J, leaving 9 bases between them. CDR1 and CDR2 from the germline V gene are ENHRY and SYGVKD. This CDR3 is built from 13 residues. CDR3 nucleotide sequence: TGTGCCATCAGTGAGTCGAGGGCAGTCGAGCAGTACTTC. Protein sequence: CAISESRAVEQYF.

The chain links TRBV15 to TRBJ2-5, with D perhaps matching TRBD1 (5 bases). Trimming left V 1 base short and J 5 bases short, with 11 bases between. In germline, CDR1 is LNHNV, CDR2 YYDKDF (reference sequence). The CDR3 has 14 amino acids. As DNA, the CDR3 is TGTGCCACCAGCAGAGCTTGGGGCTTGGAGACCCAGTACTTC. It encodes CATSRAWGLETQYF.

This clonotype was counted at least ten times. This sequence joins TRBV12-3 or TRBV12-4 and TRBJ1-2, with 10 bases lining up with TRBD1. The CDR3 is 13 amino acids. The junction had 0 bases not matched to a gene; V was cut back by 4 bases and J by 4 bases. This CDR3 is CASSWTGGYGYTF. For the CDR3, the DNA is TGTGCCAGCAGTTGGACAGGGGGCTATGGCTACACCTTC.

The chain joins TRBV28 to TRBJ2-1; the D gene is possibly TRBD2 (7 bases). Germline V gene sequence: CDR1 MDHEN, CDR2 SYDVKM. The V gene lost 3 bases and the J gene lost 0 bases, with 15 bases spanning the gap. The CDR3 consists of 17 residues. The CDR3 loop is CASSLGGGWSSYNEQFF. DNA for the CDR3: TGTGCCAGCAGTTTGGGGGGGGGCTGGAGCTCCTACAATGAGCAGTTCTTC.

This rearrangement joins TRBV6-1 to TRBJ2-7, with TRBD2 matching 8 bases. Germline V gene lookup returns CDR1 MNHNS and CDR2 SASEGT. CDR3 length: 16 residues. The V gene end was trimmed by 7 bases and the J gene end by 2 bases; junction bases not matched to a gene: 13. Written as DNA, the CDR3 is TGTGCCAGCATTCCGGAAGCGGGAGTCCCCACCTACGAGCAGTACTTC. Amino acids: CASIPEAGVPTYEQYF.